Following are 31 T cell receptor beta chains from one sample sequenced in a study of STAT5B mutations in CD4+ large granular lymphocyte leukemia. Method: immunoSEQ multiplex PCR; TCRdb's copy keeps in-frame clones and lacks some. The sample has about 30,000 clones; around three quarters are singletons. Input material: CD4+ T cells from blood buffy coats. These TCRs come from a human donor in good health.

This clone was seen a handful of times. The rearrangement joins TRBV18 to TRBJ1-1; possibly TRBD1 for D (5 bases). This CDR3 region has 14 residues. Germline CDR1 is KGHSH and CDR2 is LQKENI. Trimming took off 4 bases at V and 0 bases at J, with 9 bases between the two ends. CDR3 sequence reads: CASSRDSMNTEAFF. The CDR3 DNA sequence: TGTGCCAGCTCACGAGACAGCATGAACACTGAAGCTTTCTTT.

The rearrangement uses TRBV5-1 and TRBJ2-1; D may match TRBD1 or TRBD2 (6 bases each). This CDR3 is built from 15 residues. V was cut by 4 bases and J by 9 bases, with 20 bases left in between. Germline V lookup: CDR1 SGHRS, CDR2 YFSETQ. CDR3 sequence reads: CASSQRAGGPPEQFF. CDR3 DNA sequence: TGCGCCAGCAGCCAAAGGGCCGGGGGCCCGCCTGAGCAGTTCTTC.

The chain is built from TRBV6-6 and TRBJ1-2, with 10 bases aligning to TRBD1. CDR1 is MNHNY and CDR2 is SVGAGI in the germline V gene (reference sequence). The CDR3 has 15 amino acids. The trim removed 6 bases at V and 8 bases at J, leaving 12 bases unmatched. The CDR3 reads CASRETGTGVGGYTF. CDR3 sequence (DNA): TGTGCCAGCAGAGAAACCGGGACAGGGGTTGGCGGCTACACCTTC.

The CDR3 spells CAIRQNSYEQYF. The CDR3 region has the DNA TGTGCCATCAGACAGAACTCCTACGAGCAGTACTTC. The chain links TRBV10-3 to TRBJ2-7; D gene ambiguous. Trimming shortened V by 6 bases and J by 0 bases, and 6 bases separated the two germline ends. The CDR3 length is 12 residues. The germline gives CDR1 ENHRY, CDR2 SYGVKD.

V gene TRBV4-2 combines with J gene TRBJ2-7; D may be TRBD1 or TRBD2 (5 bases each). CDR1 is LGHNA, CDR2 YNFKEQ, per germline. V lost 5 bases to trimming and J lost 3 bases, with 14 bases between them. The CDR3 spans 14 residues. In DNA form, the CDR3 reads TGTGCCAGCAGCGAGCCCGGGACCCGCTACGAGCAGTACTTC. The encoded protein is CASSEPGTRYEQYF.

This clone was seen once. The conserved phenylalanine or tryptophan is not found at the CDR3 terminus, so this likely reflects a read error. The DNA is left out, because the CDR3 cannot be placed on it with certainty; the CDR3 is given as TCRdb lists it. CDR3 protein: CASSKVRTPGKREARGL. This chain links TRBV21-1 with TRBJ2-7; TRBD2 is the table's D call, not checked against the DNA. TRBV21-1 is tagged as a pseudogene. Counting both end residues, the CDR3 totals 17 amino acids.

The chain employs TRBV5-6 and TRBJ1-6, with a weak D call TRBD1 (5 bases). Trimming stripped 5 bases from V and 9 bases from J, with 21 bases between. The CDR3 covers 16 residues. CDR1 is SGHDT, CDR2 YYEEEE, per germline. The CDR3 loop reads CASSLSSREDSSPLHF. DNA for the CDR3: TGTGCCAGCAGTCTGTCATCCAGGGAGGATTCTTCACCCCTCCACTTT.

This rearrangement joins TRBV4-3 to TRBJ2-1; 14 nucleotides match TRBD2. CDR1 is LGHNA, CDR2 YSLEER, per germline. The V and J ends lost 0 bases and 7 bases, in that order; junction bases with no gene match: 8. The CDR3 length is 18 residues. In nucleotides, the CDR3 is TGCGCCAGCAGCCAAGATCCCCAGACTAGCGGGGGGGCGAATGAGCAGTTCTTC. As protein: CASSQDPQTSGGANEQFF.

The sample holds one count of this clone. V usage is TRBV14 and J usage is TRBJ2-5; perhaps TRBD2 as D (5 bases). V dropped 0 bases and J dropped 4 bases, with 18 bases sitting between them. Germline CDR1 reads SGHDN; CDR2 reads FVKESK. CDR3 length: 17 amino acids. CDR3 sequence (DNA): TGTGCCAGCAGCCAAGAAGCCCCGGGGATGTTAGGAGAGACCCAGTACTTC. This translates into CASSQEAPGMLGETQYF.

The CDR3 region has the DNA TGCAGTGCTAGAACCCGAAAGGGCTACACCTTC. Translation gives CSARTRKGYTF. The chain joins TRBV20-1 to TRBJ1-2; D is ambiguous. Germline values: CDR1 DFQATT, CDR2 SNEGSKA (reference sequence). V was pared by 2 bases and J by 8 bases, with 9 bases between. The CDR3 loop spans 11 amino acids.

This clone was observed a single time. The chain has TRBV23-1 and TRBJ2-2, with 8 bases that match TRBD2. TRBV23-1 is classed as an ORF, of uncertain function. The CDR3 is made up of 16 amino acids. The V segment lost 4 bases and the J segment 5 bases; nucleotides outside the gene matches: 9. The DNA for the CDR3 is TGCGCCAGCAGTCGTGTCGGGGGGGCCGAAACCGGGGAGCTGTTTTTT. This translates into CASSRVGGAETGELFF.

This clone was detected only once. The chain is built from TRBV18 and TRBJ1-1, with a weak D call TRBD1 (5 bases). Germline-derived CDR1 and CDR2 are KGHSH and LQKENI. The V and J ends lost 6 bases and 6 bases respectively, with 17 bases between them. This CDR3 spans 14 amino acids. The CDR3 is CASSLSVGVAEAFF. In DNA, the CDR3 is TGTGCCAGCTCTCTATCTGTGGGGGTGGCTGAAGCTTTCTTT.

A single count supports this clone. The chain uses TRBV18 and TRBJ2-3, with TRBD2 identical over 9 bases. V was pared by 2 bases and J by 2 bases, with 5 bases of the junction left unmatched. CDR1 and CDR2 from the germline V gene are KGHSH and LQKENI. The CDR3 is 16 amino acids. This chain's CDR3 is CASSPSGTSFTDTQYF. The CDR3 nucleotides are TGTGCCAGCTCACCATCCGGGACTAGCTTCACAGATACGCAGTATTTT.

The gene calls are TRBV18 and TRBJ2-5; D may be TRBD2 (5 bases). Germline CDR1 and CDR2: KGHSH and LQKENI. V was cut by 0 bases and J by 5 bases, with 7 bases left in between. The CDR3 extends over 13 amino acids. In DNA form, the CDR3 reads TGTGCCAGCTCACCACCGTCGGGGGAGACCCAGTACTTC. This encodes CASSPPSGETQYF.

V gene TRBV2 combines with J gene TRBJ2-5, with 11 bases matching TRBD1. With 6 bases clipped from V and 0 bases from J, the junction kept 6 bases outside the gene matches. Germline V gene data show CDR1 as SNHLY and CDR2 as FYNNEI. This CDR3 comprises 16 residues. The CDR3 DNA sequence: TGTGCCAGCAGCCTACCGGGACAGGGGGACCAAGAGACCCAGTACTTC. Residues: CASSLPGQGDQETQYF. The full variable domain, with the rest looked up from reference TRBV2 and TRBJ2-5, is EPEVTQTPSHQVTQMGQEVILRCVPISNHLYFYWYRQILGQKVEFLVSFYNNEISEKSEIFDDQFSVERPDGSNFTLKIRSTKLEDSAMYFCASSLPGQGDQETQYFGPGTRLLVL.

The rearrangement links TRBV6-1 to TRBJ1-2; 7 nucleotides align to TRBD1. Germline V CDR1 and CDR2: MNHNS, SASEGT. J gave up 8 bases and V 5 bases, and 8 bases lay outside the gene matches. The length of the CDR3 is 13 residues. The CDR3 DNA sequence: TGTGCCAGCAGTCGACAGGGAACCGGCGGCTACACCTTC. Translating gives CASSRQGTGGYTF.

This chain connects TRBV2 to TRBJ1-6, with D perhaps TRBD1 (6 bases). The V end lost 7 bases, the J end lost 7 bases, and 17 bases lay between the germline ends. The CDR3 consists of 15 residues. Germline values: CDR1 SNHLY, CDR2 FYNNEI. The DNA for the CDR3 is TGTGCCAGCACCCTGGCAACAGGGCGCAATTCACCCCTCCACTTT. Encoded protein: CASTLATGRNSPLHF.

J is TRBJ2-1 and V is TRBV5-1, with 7 nucleotides matching TRBD2. Germline assignment: CDR1 SGHRS and CDR2 YFSETQ. The CDR3 length is 13 residues. The V gene end was trimmed by 5 bases and the J gene end by 4 bases; junction bases not matched to a gene: 3. DNA of the CDR3: TGCGCCAGCAGTAGCGGGCAGTACAATGAGCAGTTCTTC. It yields the protein CASSSGQYNEQFF.

The chain is built from TRBV27 and TRBJ1-2; tentative D call: TRBD1 (5 bases). V dropped 4 bases and J dropped 2 bases, with 14 bases sitting between them. This CDR3 has 15 residues. Per germline, CDR1 MNHEY and CDR2 SMNVEV (reference sequence). The CDR3 protein is CASSSLDGDNYGYTF. CDR3 nucleotides: TGTGCCAGCAGTTCTCTGGATGGGGACAACTATGGCTACACCTTC.

V usage is TRBV10-3 and J usage is TRBJ2-3; TRBD2 matches at 7 bases. The V segment lost 6 bases and the J segment 0 bases; nucleotides outside the gene matches: 6. Germline-derived CDR1 and CDR2 are ENHRY and SYGVKD. The CDR3 extends over 15 amino acids. CDR3 nucleotides: TGTGCCATCAGGGCGACTAGCACTAGCACAGATACGCAGTATTTT. It encodes CAIRATSTSTDTQYF.

This clone was recorded a few times. The chain uses TRBV19 and TRBJ2-1, with TRBD2 identical over 7 bases. The CDR3 loop spans 14 amino acids. V trimming: 5 bases; J trimming: 6 bases; junction bases outside the gene matches: 7. The germline gives CDR1 LNHDA, CDR2 SQIVND (reference sequence). CDR3 sequence: CASSSNSGPNEQFF. The CDR3 region has the DNA TGTGCCAGTAGTTCAAATAGCGGGCCCAATGAGCAGTTCTTC.

This clone came up once. This rearrangement joins TRBV5-1 to TRBJ2-1; D not resolved. The V end lost 7 bases, the J end lost 2 bases, and 10 bases lay between the germline ends. The CDR3 sequence is 13 residues long. Per germline, CDR1 SGHRS and CDR2 YFSETQ. CDR3 sequence: CASFMSPYNEQFF. As DNA, the CDR3 is TGCGCCAGCTTCATGAGTCCCTACAATGAGCAGTTCTTC.

This clone was detected only a few times. This chain joins TRBV5-4 and TRBJ2-7, with 9 bases lining up with TRBD2. The CDR3 has 15 residues. Germline-derived CDR1 and CDR2 are SGHNT and YYREEE (reference sequence). Unmatched junction bases numbered 13, after V lost 6 bases and J lost 6 bases. The CDR3 nucleotides read TGTGCCAGCACTTACGGTAGCGGGAGTTTGTCCGAGCAGTACTTC. It specifies CASTYGSGSLSEQYF.

The chain is built from TRBV15 and TRBJ2-5; weak D call: TRBD1 (6 bases). The V end was cut by 1 base, the J end by 5 bases, with 17 bases between. Germline V gene data show CDR1 as LNHNV and CDR2 as YYDKDF (reference sequence). This CDR3 comprises 16 residues. Here the CDR3 reads CATSRGGRRQSETQYF. In DNA, the CDR3 is TGTGCCACCAGCAGAGGGGGGCGACGACAATCTGAGACCCAGTACTTC.

The chain couples TRBV19 to TRBJ1-2; D uncertain. Trimming took 8 bases from V and 5 from J, leaving 9 bases between them. This CDR3 is 11 amino acids long. Looked up from germline, CDR1 is LNHDA and CDR2 is SQIVND (reference sequence). The CDR3 DNA reads as TGTGCCAGTGGCAGTGTATATGGCTACACCTTC. Translating gives CASGSVYGYTF.

CDR3 nucleotide sequence: TGCGCCAGCAGTCGGTGGGAGCGGACCTACGAGCAGTACTTC. Translated, it gives CASSRWERTYEQYF. The chain combines TRBV10-1 with TRBJ2-7; possible D gene TRBD2, 5 bases. Germline loops: CDR1 WNHNN, CDR2 SYGVQD (reference sequence). The CDR3 has 14 amino acids. Trimming shortened V by 5 bases and J by 2 bases, and 13 bases separated the two germline ends.

A few counts support this clone. The chain combines TRBV27 with TRBJ2-2; tentative D call: TRBD2 (6 bases). The germline V and J ends were trimmed by 8 bases and 5 bases, with 15 bases remaining between them. Germline V gene data show CDR1 as MNHEY and CDR2 as SMNVEV (reference sequence). The CDR3 length is 14 residues. This CDR3 reads CASRGTVGTGELFF. The CDR3 DNA is TGTGCCAGCCGGGGGACCGTGGGAACCGGGGAGCTGTTTTTT.

The chain recombines TRBV4-3 with TRBJ2-3; D remains unclear. In germline, CDR1 is LGHNA, CDR2 YSLEER. This CDR3 is 13 amino acids long. With 4 bases removed from V and 0 bases from J, the gap between germline ends came to 5 bases. The CDR3, as DNA: TGCGCCAGCAGCCCCCACAGCACAGATACGCAGTATTTT. It specifies CASSPHSTDTQYF.

The gene calls are TRBV29-1 and TRBJ1-2; TRBD1 aligns across 10 bases. With V trimmed by 4 bases and J by 6 bases, 2 bases remained unmatched. CDR1 is SQVTM, CDR2 ANQGSEA, per germline. CDR3 size: 12 residues. The CDR3 sequence: CSVGGTGDGYTF. The CDR3 DNA is TGCAGCGTTGGCGGGACAGGGGATGGCTACACCTTC.

Here the CDR3 reads CASSQVVRGPGEQYF. The CDR3 DNA follows: TGCGCCAGCAGCCAAGTAGTGAGGGGTCCGGGGGAGCAGTACTTC. This rearrangement joins TRBV4-3 to TRBJ2-7; D may match TRBD1 or TRBD2 (5 bases each). Germline V gene data show CDR1 as LGHNA and CDR2 as YSLEER. The CDR3 is made up of 15 amino acids. Between the trimmed V and J ends, which lost 1 base and 7 bases, there was a span of 17 bases.

The chain uses TRBV4-3 and TRBJ2-2; D remains ambiguous. The CDR3 covers 16 residues. V dropped 0 bases and J dropped 1 base, with 9 bases sitting between them. The V gene's germline CDR1 is LGHNA and CDR2 YSLEER. CDR3 nucleotide sequence: TGCGCCAGCAGCCAAGATCCGCGGCTGAACACCGGGGAGCTGTTTTTT. Amino acid sequence: CASSQDPRLNTGELFF.